This T cell receptor beta chain was documented in a study of Graves' ophthalmopathy and Graves' hyperthyroidism. The V and J ends lost 8 bases and 5 bases respectively, with 9 bases between them. From germline, CDR1 is SQVTM and CDR2 ANQGSEA. The CDR3 totals 10 residues. Amplification from RNA transcripts yielded the TCR beta CDR3 regions. HTBI primers were used in a first-round RT-PCR, which preceded a second-round multiplex PCR. In TCRdb, the multiplex PCR reads were re-called with MiXCR into one record per CDR3 protein. The sample lists around 1,000,000 distinct CDR3 sequences, around a third seen once, with more than 9.5% in the top ten. Patients newly diagnosed with hyperthyroidism, under 2 months' duration, were aged 18 to 65, the study reports. Patients were left out if they had other autoimmune diseases, uncontrolled infections, pregnancy or lactation. For this clonotype: The antigen is undetermined.

Overall study results and limits: The model predicted progression of ophthalmopathy with a sensitivity of 70% to 71%, and its specificity was around 72%.

The chain carries TRBV29-1 and TRBJ1-1, with no clear D. This TCR was recovered from an adult man with Graves' hyperthyroidism. The specimen sequenced was peripheral blood or thyroid tissue (not recorded which). CDR3 nucleotide sequence: TGCAGCACCATAGCGACTGAAGCTTTCTTT. It yields the protein CSTIATEAFF.